Presented here are 10 T cell receptor beta chains from one specimen sequenced in a study of shared clonotypes between healthy human individuals. TCRdb's table, derived via immunoSEQ multiplex PCR, lists solely in-frame clones and lacks some. The table includes approximately 2.3 million clones, more than 80% detected once. Sequences were obtained from naive CD4+ T cells from PBMCs. Subset reported: CD45RA+ positively selected. The receptor set was obtained from a man aged 18 to 30 in good health. Some clones in this sample may be carry-over from other donors' samples.

This clone has just one count. This chain joins TRBV2 and TRBJ2-7; possible D gene TRBD1, 6 bases. Germline assignment: CDR1 SNHLY and CDR2 FYNNEI. Trimming left V 7 bases short and J 3 bases short, with 19 bases between. CDR3 length equals 15 residues. DNA of the CDR3: TGTGCCAGCAAGTTGGGGCCAGGGGAAAGCTACGAGCAGTACTTC. It is translated as CASKLGPGESYEQYF. Together with reference TRBV2 and TRBJ2-7, the CDR3 gives the full variable domain: EPEVTQTPSHQVTQMGQEVILRCVPISNHLYFYWYRQILGQKVEFLVSFYNNEISEKSEIFDDQFSVERPDGSNFTLKIRSTKLEDSAMYFCASKLGPGESYEQYFGPGTRLTVT.

The chain is built from TRBV5-6 and TRBJ2-7, with 11 positions matching TRBD2. Germline-derived CDR1 and CDR2 are SGHDT and YYEEEE. The CDR3 runs to 16 residues. V was clipped by 4 bases and J by 1 base; unmatched bases: 7. The CDR3: CASSSPGTSGSYEQYF. The CDR3 bases are TGTGCCAGCAGCAGTCCCGGGACTAGCGGATCCTACGAGCAGTACTTC.

The chain uses TRBV5-1 and TRBJ2-1; D call uncertain. Germline CDR1 reads SGHRS; CDR2 reads YFSETQ. The ends were cut back, 1 base at V and 0 bases at J, with 8 bases in the middle. CDR3 length: 15 amino acids. CDR3 residues: CASSLLSSSYNEQFF. The CDR3 DNA reads as TGCGCCAGCAGCTTGTTGAGTAGCTCCTACAATGAGCAGTTCTTC.

The chain employs TRBV6-7 and TRBJ2-7, with D tentatively TRBD2 (6 bases). Being an ORF, TRBV6-7 has a function that is uncertain. V lost 11 bases, J lost 1 base, and 21 bases lay in between. The CDR3 is made up of 15 amino acids. The CDR3 DNA reads as TGTGCCCTTCGCTCCCTCCGGGAGCTATCCTACGAGCAGTACTTC. The encoded protein is CALRSLRELSYEQYF.

The J gene is TRBJ1-2, the V gene TRBV6-5; D might be TRBD1 (5 bases). Trimming took off 0 bases at V and 8 bases at J, with 10 bases between the two ends. The germline CDR1 and CDR2 sequences are MNHEY and SVGAGI. CDR3 length equals 13 residues. The DNA of the CDR3 is TGTGCCAGCAGTTACTCGCGAGGGGACGGCTACACCTTC. It encodes CASSYSRGDGYTF.

The V gene is TRBV7-9, the J gene TRBJ2-1, with a weak D call TRBD2 (5 bases). Germline V gene lookup returns CDR1 SEHNR and CDR2 FQNEAQ (reference sequence). The V end lost 6 bases, the J end lost 0 bases, and 15 bases lay between the germline ends. This CDR3 has 16 amino acids. CDR3 nucleotides: TGTGCCAGCAGTTCGGACGGAGCGGTCTCCTACAATGAGCAGTTCTTC. Residues: CASSSDGAVSYNEQFF.

The chain joins TRBV9 to TRBJ1-1, with a possible D match to TRBD1 (5 bases). V lost 3 bases and J lost 1, with 10 bases in between. The germline V gene encodes CDR1 SGDLS and CDR2 YYNGEE. The CDR3 covers 14 residues. The CDR3 protein is CASSAHGGNTEAFF. CDR3 nucleotide sequence: TGTGCCAGCAGCGCTCATGGGGGGAACACTGAAGCTTTCTTT.

In this sample, this clone turned up a few times. The identical CDR3 is also encoded by other nucleotide sequences in the sample. The chain uses TRBV7-9 and TRBJ1-2; unclear D gene. The CDR3 consists of 13 residues. Germline CDR1 is SEHNR and CDR2 is FQNEAQ (reference sequence). Between the trimmed V and J ends, which lost 0 bases and 2 bases, there was a span of 4 bases. CDR3 nucleotide sequence: TGTGCCAGCAGCTTAGCAGGGAACTATGGCTACACCTTC. Translating gives CASSLAGNYGYTF.

The rearrangement links TRBV6-1 to TRBJ1-5, with D unclear. V dropped 4 bases and J dropped 0 bases, with 10 bases sitting between them. Germline CDR1 and CDR2: MNHNS and SASEGT. This CDR3 spans 15 amino acids. CDR3 sequence: CASSANRYSNQPQHF. The CDR3 region has the DNA TGTGCCAGCAGTGCCAACAGATATAGCAATCAGCCCCAGCATTTT.

V usage is TRBV5-1 and J usage is TRBJ2-7; 8 bases match TRBD1. CDR3 length: 13 residues. Trimming cost V 4 bases and J 5 bases; bases outside gene matches: 5. Germline V gene lookup returns CDR1 SGHRS and CDR2 YFSETQ. The CDR3 is CASSPDRVHEQYF. The CDR3 coding sequence is TGCGCCAGCAGCCCGGACAGGGTCCACGAGCAGTACTTC.